This TCR beta chain appears in the sequencing data of a study of OX40 agonist ivuxolimab in advanced cancers. The wider study: Each patient was given ivuxolimab into a vein every 2 weeks, at 0.01 to 10 mg/kg.

Germline V gene sequence: CDR1 SGHTA, CDR2 FQGNSA. The CDR3 runs to 17 residues. Trimming left V 0 bases short and J 1 base short, with 13 bases between. Clones were sequenced by immunoSEQ multiplex PCR, and TCRdb holds only the in-frame ones, with some missing. This table holds around 30,000 clones, around 83% found once. This clone is a singleton in its sample. The sample consisted of CD4+ or CD8+ T cells sorted from blood, taken in a trial of the OX40 agonist ivuxolimab. V is TRBV7-2 and J is TRBJ1-5; a possible D gene is TRBD1 (6 bases). The TCR sequence derives from an adult with an advanced solid tumor such as melanoma, head and neck, liver or kidney cancer. The DNA of the CDR3 is TGTGCCAGCAGCTTAGCCGGGGGGCTTGGGAGCAATCAGCCCCAGCATTTT. Its protein is CASSLAGGLGSNQPQHF.